This T cell receptor (beta chain) originates from a study of T-cell reconstitution after alpha-beta-depleted transplantation in children. Whole-study findings and limits: From surviving recipient T cells and thymic progenitors came the high day-60 TCRbeta diversity observed in some patients. Newly produced T cells mostly accounted for T-cell counts and diversity one year post-transplant. Reported findings indicate that, about two months after transplant, alpha-beta T cells came from several hundred expanded clones, which were derived from non-depleted graft cells.

Unique molecular identifiers were used in preparing the TCRbeta library. TCRdb recomputed calls from the PCR reads with MiXCR, one row per CDR3 protein. The sample has about 980,000 distinct CDR3 sequences; roughly 29% are singletons. In its sample, this clonotype was seen a few times. Its antigen is not known. The CDR3 loop spans 18 amino acids. Trimming cost V 0 bases and J 0 bases, with 17 bases left between them. The germline V gene encodes CDR1 SGHNT and CDR2 YENEEA. The origin of this receptor is a boy under three years old who had a stem cell transplant for SCID, so the T cells may come from the graft donor. Sequencing was performed on PBMCs, mostly from graft donor cells, taken 360 days after TCRalphabeta/CD19-depleted stem cell transplant. This sequence joins TRBV11-3 and TRBJ1-1, with D possibly TRBD1 on 5 matching bases. The CDR3 is CASSLERGFGGMNTEAFF. CDR3 bases: TGTGCCAGCAGCTTAGAAAGGGGTTTCGGGGGTATGAACACTGAAGCTTTCTTT.